The 12 T cell receptor beta chains below come from one sample, sequenced in a study of CD8+CD57+ T cells in acquired aplastic anemia. Patients sequenced had flow cytometry evidence of CD8+CD57+ cell expansion. Genomic DNA, the template, was used for profiling of the TCR beta VDJ and CDR3. MiXCR was run by TCRdb on the reads, yielding one entry per CDR3 protein. The sample has some 170,000 distinct CDR3 sequences; more than 45% are singletons. The material sequenced was sorted CD4+, CD8+, or CD8+CD57+ T cells (not recorded which) from PBMCs. These receptors came from a human donor with aplastic anemia.

Concerning this clonotype itself: Its ends do not fully match the called genes, so a read error is possible. The V gene is TRBV19, the J gene TRBJ1-2; possible D gene TRBD1, 6 bases. In germline, CDR1 is LNHDA, CDR2 SQIVND (reference sequence). CDR3 length equals 13 residues. The CDR3 loop reads CAGRGDMTSGYTF. In DNA, the CDR3 is TGTGCCGGTAGGGGGGACATGACTAGTGGCTACACCTTC.

This rearrangement joins TRBV29-1 to TRBJ2-3; no firm D call. CDR3 length equals 12 residues. Trimming shortened V by 4 bases and J by 2 bases, and 7 bases separated the two germline ends. Germline CDR1 is SQVTM and CDR2 is ANQGSEA. The CDR3 coding sequence is TGCAGCGTTGCGCACTTCACAGATACGCAGTATTTT. This translates into CSVAHFTDTQYF.

The rearrangement uses TRBV7-3 and TRBJ2-7, with TRBD1 matching 8 bases. Trimming took 5 bases from V and 5 from J; bases not matched to a gene: 8. Germline V gene lookup returns CDR1 SGHTA and CDR2 FQGTGA. This CDR3 has 14 residues. CDR3 DNA sequence: TGTGCCAGCAGCCCGGACAGGGTCTACAACGAGCAGTACTTC. It translates to CASSPDRVYNEQYF.

At least ten counts were recorded for this clonotype. This chain joins TRBV20-1 and TRBJ2-1, with 8 bases aligning to TRBD2. J lost 9 bases, V lost 0 bases, and 16 bases had no gene match. Germline CDR1 DFQATT, CDR2 SNEGSKA (reference sequence). This CDR3 is 17 amino acids long. DNA for the CDR3: TGCAGTGCTAGAGATTGGGGGGGTAGCGGGGCTTCCAGTGAGCAGTTCTTC. It encodes CSARDWGGSGASSEQFF.

The chain has TRBV20-1 and TRBJ2-5; the match to TRBD1 covers 10 bases. CDR1 and CDR2 from the germline V gene are DFQATT and SNEGSKA (reference sequence). V lost 5 bases, J lost 5 bases, and 5 bases stayed unmatched. The CDR3 consists of 13 residues. CDR3 sequence: CSARDRGVETQYF. The CDR3 DNA reads as TGCAGTGCTCGGGACAGGGGTGTTGAGACCCAGTACTTC.

This clonotype rates as medium-sized. The CDR3 sequence: CASSLEGNTEAFF. The CDR3 DNA reads TGTGCCAGCAGCTTAGAGGGGAACACTGAAGCTTTCTTT. The chain links TRBV7-8 to TRBJ1-1; D unclear. The length of the CDR3 is 13 residues. The V end was cut by 1 base, the J end by 1 base, with 4 bases between. Germline V gene sequence: CDR1 SGHVS, CDR2 FQNEAQ.

This clonotype has just a few counts. The chain recombines TRBV3-1 with TRBJ1-5; perhaps TRBD1 as D (5 bases). Between the trimmed V and J ends, which lost 0 bases and 3 bases, there was a span of 9 bases. This CDR3 region has 15 residues. Looked up from germline, CDR1 is LGHDT and CDR2 is YNNKEL (reference sequence). CDR3 nucleotide sequence: TGTGCCAGCAGCCAAGAGTTGGGGACCAATCAGCCCCAGCATTTT. Encoded protein: CASSQELGTNQPQHF.

Only one count was recorded for this clonotype. A much larger clone sits a single nucleotide away, making a read error possible. The conserved phenylalanine or tryptophan normally closing the CDR3 is absent here, so this likely arose from a read error. The DNA is omitted, as the CDR3 cannot be located on it reliably, and the CDR3 follows TCRdb's listing. The CDR3 spells CSARDDPKTGFL. The genes are TRBV20-1 and TRBJ1-1. Germline V gives CDR1 DFQATT, CDR2 SNEGSKA (reference sequence). The CDR3 is 12 amino acids long, termini counted.

Comments on this clonotype: With a much larger clone just one base away, this may be a read error. Since the CDR3 does not end with the conserved phenylalanine or tryptophan, this likely comes from a read error. The V call is TRBV6-2 or TRBV6-3, the J call TRBJ1-5; D not certain. Trimming stripped 0 bases from V and 4 bases from J, with 10 bases between. This CDR3 spans 15 amino acids. Germline V gene lookup returns CDR1 MNHEY and CDR2 SVGEGT. Here the CDR3 DNA reads TGTGCCAGCAGTTACTCGTACAGAGTAAATCAGCCCCAGCATTCT. Residues: CASSYSYRVNQPQHS.

A few counts support this clonotype. The V and J genes are TRBV2 and TRBJ1-2; D is unresolved. The CDR3 has 11 residues. From germline, CDR1 is SNHLY and CDR2 FYNNEI. V lost 7 bases and J 8 bases, leaving 11 bases between the germline ends. CDR3 nucleotides: TGTGCCAGCACACCCATGGGCGGCTACACCTTC. It codes for CASTPMGGYTF.

As for this clonotype: Sequence at one end of the junction differs from germline and may be a read error. This rearrangement joins TRBV20-1 to TRBJ2-7; D might be TRBD1 (6 bases). Germline CDR1 is DFQATT and CDR2 is SNEGSKA (reference sequence). This CDR3 region has 12 residues. The CDR3 loop is CSATRGDLVENF. CDR3 DNA sequence: TGCAGTGCTACCAGGGGTGACCTGGTGGAGAACTTC.

The chain has TRBV20-1 and TRBJ2-3; the D is unclear. With 3 bases removed from V and 4 bases from J, the gap between germline ends came to 17 bases. This CDR3 contains 15 residues. In germline, CDR1 is DFQATT, CDR2 SNEGSKA (reference sequence). CDR3 nucleotide sequence: TGCAGTGCTAGGGTGGCGATGCGAGTTTCAGATACGCAGTATTTT. Encoded protein: CSARVAMRVSDTQYF.